This T cell receptor beta chain emerged from a study of identical twins. Study conclusions and caveats: The study found excess low generation probability among twin-shared out-of-frame alpha sequences. Out-of-frame beta chain sequences displayed weaker excess sharing between twins.

A universal primer site came from template switching; cDNA carried unique molecular identifiers. TCRdb fed the 5' RACE reads into MiXCR, producing one record per CDR3 protein. The data show around 500,000 distinct CDR3 sequences, 12% to 15% seen once. Germline CDR1 and CDR2: KGHDR and SFDVKD. Trimming removed 3 bases from V and 8 bases from J, with 22 bases in between. The CDR3 has 17 amino acids. Regarding this clonotype: Its antigen is unidentified.

Separately, the same data were catalogued under a study of yellow fever vaccine responses in identical twins. As reported in that work: Twins' vaccine T cell response reportedly gave the appearance of partial convergence and partial personalization.

This sequence was found in a woman in her late teens or twenties in good health. The chain links TRBV24-1 to TRBJ2-1; either TRBD1 or TRBD2 may supply D (7 bases each). The sample taken for sequencing was CD4+ T cells sorted from blood. The CDR3 region has the DNA TGTGCCACCAGTGATCGGGGCAGGGGGGGACGGATGGATGAGCAGTTCTTC. As protein: CATSDRGRGGRMDEQFF.